This TCR beta chain stems from a study of T cell clonality in common variable immunodeficiency. Turning to this clone: Its specificity is unknown. The CDR3 end falls 3 residues outside the read, so it is completed with the germline J gene.

Germline CDR1 and CDR2: LNHDA and SQIVND (reference sequence). The CDR3 has 15 amino acids. Trimming pared 7 bases from V and 3 bases from J, leaving 16 bases between. Assay used: immunoSEQ multiplex PCR; TCRdb lists only in-frame clones, some missing. The repertoire consists of fewer than 30,000 clones, none detected only once. Most patients and controls had Caucasian heritage. General study findings and limits: Reportedly, TCR beta sequences from common variable immunodeficiency showed fewer deletions and N-nucleotide insertions. Links between repertoire features and CVID complications were heterogeneity-limited.

This chain uses TRBV19 with TRBJ1-5; no clear D. This clonotype was sampled from a human donor with common variable immunodeficiency. Input material: peripheral blood mononuclear cells. CDR3 DNA, as far as it was read: TGTGCCAGTAAGGAGGGCCAAACTCCCAATCAGCCC. This encodes CASKEGQTPNQP. The whole CDR3 is CASKEGQTPNQPQHF.